A single sample is the source of the 29 T cell receptor beta chains below, sequenced in a study of OX40 agonist ivuxolimab in advanced cancers. TCRdb's copy holds only in-frame clones and misses some; the assay was immunoSEQ multiplex PCR. The sample lists 60,000 or so clones; roughly 93% were seen once. The starting material was CD4+ or CD8+ T cells sorted from blood, obtained in a trial of the OX40 agonist ivuxolimab. The receptors here all came from an adult with an advanced solid tumor such as melanoma, head and neck, liver or kidney cancer.

In regard to this clone: The identical CDR3 is also encoded by other nucleotide sequences in the sample. The gene calls are TRBV5-1 and TRBJ1-5; no firm D call. This CDR3 comprises 14 residues. Trimming took 0 bases from V and 2 from J, leaving 6 bases between them. Per the germline V gene, CDR1 is SGHRS and CDR2 is YFSETQ. CDR3 residues: CASSLAGGNQPQHF. The CDR3 nucleotides are TGCGCCAGCAGCTTGGCCGGGGGCAATCAGCCCCAGCATTTT.

This clone was seen just once. The chain is built from TRBV28 and TRBJ2-1; D unresolved. Trimming took off 3 bases at V and 7 bases at J, with 4 bases between the two ends. The CDR3 is made up of 11 amino acids. Germline V gene lookup returns CDR1 MDHEN and CDR2 SYDVKM. Here the CDR3 reads CASSLWNEQFF. The CDR3 DNA is TGTGCCAGCAGTTTGTGGAATGAGCAGTTCTTC.

This chain uses TRBV9 with TRBJ1-6; TRBD1 agrees at 9 bases. This CDR3 has 15 amino acids. Germline loops: CDR1 SGDLS, CDR2 YYNGEE. The V segment lost 0 bases and the J segment 6 bases; nucleotides outside the gene matches: 1. CDR3 sequence reads: CASSVGGQGNSPLHF. CDR3 DNA sequence: TGTGCCAGCAGCGTAGGGGGACAGGGTAATTCACCCCTCCACTTT.

The genes are TRBV6-5 and TRBJ2-7; 7 nucleotides line up with TRBD1. The CDR3 consists of 15 residues. From germline, CDR1 is MNHEY and CDR2 SVGAGI. Trimming at V came to 5 bases and at J to 2 bases, leaving 9 bases not matched to a gene. The CDR3 region has the DNA TGTGCCAGCAGTATCGGACAGGAGTCTCCCTACGAGCAGTACTTC. It yields the protein CASSIGQESPYEQYF.

This chain links TRBV5-8 with TRBJ1-2; D might be TRBD1 (6 bases). CDR1 is SGHTS and CDR2 is YDEGEE in the germline V gene. The V and J ends lost 1 base and 8 bases respectively, with 18 bases between them. The CDR3 totals 15 residues. The CDR3: CASSLFYGGRVGYTF. The CDR3 DNA follows: TGTGCCAGCAGCTTGTTTTATGGGGGGCGCGTGGGCTACACCTTC.

The chain recombines TRBV11-3 with TRBJ2-1, with D tentatively TRBD2 (6 bases). V was cut by 2 bases and J by 6 bases, with 8 bases left in between. CDR1 SGHNT and CDR2 YENEEA come from the germline V gene. The length of the CDR3 is 13 residues. CDR3 DNA: TGTGCCAGCAGCTTAAGACTAGTCAATGAGCAGTTCTTC. The encoded protein is CASSLRLVNEQFF.

The rearrangement uses TRBV27 and TRBJ2-1; D not certain. Germline lookup yields CDR1 MNHEY and CDR2 SMNVEV (reference sequence). Trimming took off 3 bases at V and 8 bases at J, with 5 bases between the two ends. This CDR3 is 11 amino acids long. The CDR3: CASSFYDEQFF. The CDR3 nucleotides are TGTGCCAGCAGTTTTTACGATGAGCAGTTCTTC.

The chain's CDR3 is CASSFGLLYGYTF. The CDR3 bases are TGTGCCAGCAGCTTCGGGCTTCTCTATGGCTACACCTTC. V and J are TRBV6-5 and TRBJ1-2; D call uncertain. CDR1 and CDR2 (germline): MNHEY, SVGAGI. The CDR3 has 13 residues. The ends were cut back, 6 bases at V and 4 bases at J, with 12 bases in the middle.

This clone was recorded only once. This chain joins TRBV11-2 and TRBJ2-1, with 9 bases that match TRBD1. Germline lookup yields CDR1 SGHAT and CDR2 FQNNGV. J was trimmed by 7 bases and V by 7 bases; bases with no gene match: 14. The CDR3 loop spans 16 amino acids. CDR3 DNA sequence: TGTGCCAGCAATCTAGGGTGGGGACAGGGCTTGAATGAGCAGTTCTTC. It translates to CASNLGWGQGLNEQFF.

The chain carries TRBV11-2 and TRBJ1-1, with D unresolved. Germline assignment: CDR1 SGHAT and CDR2 FQNNGV. Trimming took off 3 bases at V and 5 bases at J, with 4 bases between the two ends. This CDR3 spans 11 amino acids. The DNA for the CDR3 is TGTGCCAGCAGCTTTTTGACTGAAGCTTTCTTT. It encodes CASSFLTEAFF.

The chain employs TRBV2 and TRBJ2-1; 8 nucleotides line up with TRBD2. Trimming cost V 2 bases and J 8 bases; bases outside gene matches: 5. The CDR3 consists of 14 residues. Germline V gene sequence: CDR1 SNHLY, CDR2 FYNNEI. This chain's CDR3 is CASSELAGLDEQFF. For the CDR3, the DNA is TGTGCCAGCAGTGAACTAGCGGGTCTGGATGAGCAGTTCTTC.

CDR3 coding DNA: TGTGCCAGCAGCCATATAGCGGGAGGGCCCAACACCGGGGAGCTGTTTTTT. Residues: CASSHIAGGPNTGELFF. The chain couples TRBV11-1 to TRBJ2-2; 11 bases are shared with TRBD2. The trim removed 5 bases at V and 2 bases at J, leaving 7 bases unmatched. The CDR3 spans 17 residues. Germline values: CDR1 SGHAT, CDR2 FQDESV (reference sequence). The full variable domain, rest sourced from reference TRBV11-1 and TRBJ2-2, is EAEVAQSPRYKITEKSQAVAFWCDPISGHATLYWYRQILGQGPELLVQFQDESVVDDSQLPKDRFSAERLKGVDSTLKIQPAELGDSAMYLCASSHIAGGPNTGELFFGEGSRLTVL.

The chain has TRBV7-3 and TRBJ1-1; 7 bases map to TRBD1. V was pared by 1 base and J by 8 bases, with 4 bases of the junction left unmatched. This CDR3 is built from 13 residues. Germline CDR1 and CDR2: SGHTA and FQGTGA. In DNA form, the CDR3 reads TGTGCCAGCAGCTTAATTGGGACAGCCGAAGCTTTCTTT. Its translation: CASSLIGTAEAFF.

This clone has just one count. CDR3 in amino acids: CASSMGHTIPEQYF. The CDR3 DNA is TGCGCCAGCAGCATGGGCCACACTATTCCGGAGCAGTACTTC. V usage is TRBV5-1 and J usage is TRBJ2-7; no clear D. The CDR3 length is 14 residues. V was trimmed by 4 bases and J by 7 bases, leaving 18 bases between them. The germline CDR1 and CDR2 sequences are SGHRS and YFSETQ.

The V gene is TRBV9, the J gene TRBJ2-5; D gene ambiguous. The CDR3 length is 15 residues. Trimming pared 4 bases from V and 2 bases from J, leaving 15 bases between. Germline loops: CDR1 SGDLS, CDR2 YYNGEE. The chain's CDR3 is CASSPRRDEQETQYF. The CDR3 nucleotides read TGTGCCAGCAGCCCCCGTAGAGACGAACAAGAGACCCAGTACTTC. The full variable domain, its missing parts supplied by reference TRBV9 and TRBJ2-5, is DSGVTQTPKHLITATGQRVTLRCSPRSGDLSVYWYQQSLDQGLQFLIQYYNGEERAKGNILERFSAQQFPDLHSELNLSSLELGDSALYFCASSPRRDEQETQYFGPGTRLLVL.

The V gene is TRBV9, the J gene TRBJ2-6, with TRBD2 as a possible D gene (6 bases). Germline V lookup: CDR1 SGDLS, CDR2 YYNGEE. The CDR3 is made up of 15 amino acids. V was cut by 0 bases and J by 13 bases, with 17 bases left in between. The chain's CDR3 is CASSVATGGLKVLTF. Written as DNA, the CDR3 is TGTGCCAGCAGCGTAGCTACTGGGGGGTTGAAGGTCCTGACTTTC. Full variable domain (remainder filled in from reference TRBV9 and TRBJ2-6): DSGVTQTPKHLITATGQRVTLRCSPRSGDLSVYWYQQSLDQGLQFLIQYYNGEERAKGNILERFSAQQFPDLHSELNLSSLELGDSALYFCASSVATGGLKVLTFGAGSRLTVL.

This clone was detected once. The chain has TRBV30 and TRBJ2-5, with a tentative D call TRBD1 (6 bases). V lost 5 bases and J 4 bases, leaving 11 bases between the germline ends. Germline CDR1 reads GTSNPN; CDR2 reads SVGIG (reference sequence). The CDR3 length is 12 residues. The CDR3 protein is CAWAGVSETQYF. The CDR3 region has the DNA TGTGCCTGGGCAGGGGTTTCAGAGACCCAGTACTTC.

CDR3 bases: TGTGCCAGCAGCCACGCGCCAATATCGGACGAGCAGTACTTC. Translating gives CASSHAPISDEQYF. This chain connects TRBV7-8 to TRBJ2-7; D gene uncertain. The CDR3 has 14 residues. Trimming removed 5 bases from V and 5 bases from J, with 16 bases in between. CDR1 is SGHVS and CDR2 is FQNEAQ in the germline V gene.

V is TRBV27 and J is TRBJ2-7; D possibly uses TRBD1 or TRBD2 (5 bases each). From germline, CDR1 is MNHEY and CDR2 SMNVEV (reference sequence). V lost 0 bases and J 0 bases, leaving 12 bases between the germline ends. The CDR3 consists of 16 residues. The DNA of the CDR3 is TGTGCCAGCAGTTTATCCGGGGCTAGCCTCTCCTACGAGCAGTACTTC. Protein sequence: CASSLSGASLSYEQYF.

V is TRBV27 and J is TRBJ2-6; 10 bases agree with TRBD2. The CDR3 totals 20 residues. In germline, CDR1 is MNHEY, CDR2 SMNVEV (reference sequence). The V gene end was trimmed by 3 bases and the J gene end by 0 bases; junction bases not matched to a gene: 11. CDR3 nucleotide sequence: TGTGCCAGCAGTTTTACCGGACTAGCGGATATTAGCTCTGGGGCCAACGTCCTGACTTTC. Translated: CASSFTGLADISSGANVLTF. Together with reference TRBV27 and TRBJ2-6, the CDR3 gives the full variable domain: EAQVTQNPRYLITVTGKKLTVTCSQNMNHEYMSWYRQDPGLGLRQIYYSMNVEVTDKGDVPEGYKVSRKEKRNFPLILESPSPNQTSLYFCASSFTGLADISSGANVLTFGAGSRLTVL.

This clone was detected only once. The rearrangement joins TRBV4-3 to TRBJ2-2; 13 bases map to TRBD2. The germline V gene encodes CDR1 LGHNA and CDR2 YSLEER. The CDR3 loop spans 21 amino acids. The V gene end was trimmed by 1 base and the J gene end by 0 bases; junction bases not matched to a gene: 11. CDR3 nucleotides: TGCGCCAGCAGCCAAGGAGCGGGACTAGCGGGACGTAAAGCGAACACCGGGGAGCTGTTTTTT. This gives the protein CASSQGAGLAGRKANTGELFF.

The sample holds one count of this clone. The chain has TRBV5-6 and TRBJ2-1; D may match TRBD1 or TRBD2 (5 bases each). The CDR3 consists of 15 residues. Trimming took off 6 bases at V and 0 bases at J, with 13 bases between the two ends. Germline V gene sequence: CDR1 SGHDT, CDR2 YYEEEE. CDR3 region: CASNVGTLSYNEQFF. The CDR3 DNA reads as TGTGCCAGCAACGTCGGGACCCTCTCCTACAATGAGCAGTTCTTC. Full variable domain (rest looked up from reference TRBV5-6 and TRBJ2-1): DAGVTQSPTHLIKTRGQQVTLRCSPKSGHDTVSWYQQALGQGPQFIFQYYEEEERQRGNFPDRFSGHQFPNYSSELNVNALLLGDSALYLCASNVGTLSYNEQFFGPGTRLTVL.

The genes are TRBV6-1 and TRBJ1-4; D remains unclear. V lost 6 bases, J lost 0 bases, and 8 bases lay in between. This CDR3 has 14 amino acids. Germline V gene lookup returns CDR1 MNHNS and CDR2 SASEGT. This chain's CDR3 is CASSEGSTNEKLFF. CDR3 nucleotide sequence: TGTGCCAGCAGCGAGGGTTCAACTAATGAAAAACTGTTTTTT.

The V call is TRBV11-2, the J call TRBJ1-5; possible D gene TRBD1, 5 bases. With 5 bases removed from V and 0 bases from J, the gap between germline ends came to 11 bases. Germline CDR1 and CDR2: SGHAT and FQNNGV. The CDR3 totals 15 residues. CDR3 sequence (DNA): TGTGCCAGCAGCCCAGAGGGGAATAGCAATCAGCCCCAGCATTTT. Residues: CASSPEGNSNQPQHF.

This clone was found once. J is TRBJ1-1 and V is TRBV4-1; no clear D gene. Germline loops: CDR1 MGHRA, CDR2 YSYEKL. The germline V and J ends were trimmed by 0 bases and 8 bases, with 13 bases remaining between them. The CDR3 totals 14 residues. Written as DNA, the CDR3 is TGCGCCAGCAGCCAAGATGTGACGGGAGACGAAGCTTTCTTT. It translates to CASSQDVTGDEAFF.

The chain combines TRBV28 with TRBJ2-6, with D uncertain. Germline assignment: CDR1 MDHEN and CDR2 SYDVKM. Deletions cut 1 base from V and 2 bases from J, with 12 bases between. The CDR3 totals 17 residues. CDR3 coding DNA: TGTGCCAGCAGTTTATTTAGCCGGGTTACTGGGGCCAACGTCCTGACTTTC. Its protein is CASSLFSRVTGANVLTF.

The genes are TRBV9 and TRBJ2-3; D is perhaps TRBD2 (6 bases). This CDR3 is 15 amino acids long. Germline CDR1 SGDLS, CDR2 YYNGEE. V was shortened by 4 bases and J by 4 bases, with 16 bases between the two germline ends. The CDR3 sequence is CASSLSGALPDTQYF. The CDR3 region has the DNA TGTGCCAGCAGCCTCTCGGGAGCTCTCCCAGATACGCAGTATTTT.

V gene TRBV6-5 combines with J gene TRBJ1-1, with a possible D match to TRBD1 (5 bases). From germline, CDR1 is MNHEY and CDR2 SVGAGI. Trimming shortened V by 2 bases and J by 1 base, and 11 bases separated the two germline ends. CDR3 length: 15 amino acids. Here the CDR3 reads CASSYDGQSNTEAFF. The CDR3 bases are TGTGCCAGCAGTTACGATGGACAATCGAACACTGAAGCTTTCTTT.

The count of this clone is one. This chain uses TRBV29-1 with TRBJ1-1, with D possibly TRBD1 on 5 matching bases. V was trimmed by 8 bases and J by 6 bases, leaving 16 bases between them. The CDR3 runs to 12 residues. Germline values: CDR1 SQVTM, CDR2 ANQGSEA. CDR3 sequence (DNA): TGCAGCTCCTCCGGGGGGGGGTCTGAAGCTTTCTTT. The encoded protein is CSSSGGGSEAFF.